This paragraph covers one TCR beta chain sequence. Its antigen is still unknown. One base away there is no much larger clone; base qualities are not given. The ophthalmopathy patients had moderately to severely active disease, with a Clinical Activity Score of 3 or higher, a NOSPECS grade of 4 or higher, and a disease duration of less than 3 months. Patients with other autoimmune diseases, uncontrolled infections, pregnancy or lactation were excluded. Clinical symptoms, serum thyroxine, TRAb, thyroid ultrasound and orbital computed tomography formed the basis of the diagnosis. Ficoll-Paque density gradient centrifugation was used to isolate PBMCs from about 10 ml of fresh peripheral blood. Total RNA was extracted with Trizol reagent and quality-checked on an Agilent 2100 Bioanalyzer. The data were taken from a study of Graves' ophthalmopathy and Graves' hyperthyroidism (dated by TCRdb to between 2018 and 2020). About the investigation overall: Peripheral blood samples were taken at the time of initial diagnosis, before any treatment was given. To explore V-J signatures that distinguish ophthalmopathy from hyperthyroidism, a discovery set of about a hundred patients was enrolled, made up of under 50 with ophthalmopathy and fewer than 60 with stable hyperthyroidism. Following sample collection, hyperthyroidism patients were given methimazole at a starting dose of 30 mg daily, and ophthalmopathy patients were given high-dose intravenous methylprednisolone. In total, 135 blood samples were TCR-sequenced: fewer than 50 ophthalmopathy, some 80 hyperthyroidism and roughly 17 hyperthyroidism-to-ophthalmopathy patients. In five to seven hyperthyroidism patients, the T-cell repertoire of thyroid tissue was compared with the T-cell repertoire of blood. For independent validation, a separate cohort was made up of approximately 19 hyperthyroidism patients plus 17 patients who later progressed from hyperthyroidism to ophthalmopathy. TCR beta repertoire signatures were used to distinguish Graves' ophthalmopathy from Graves' hyperthyroidism and to predict progression to ophthalmopathy.

TCR beta CDR3 regions were amplified from RNA transcripts for repertoire sequencing. A first-round RT-PCR used HTBI primers with the Qiagen OneStep RT-PCR kit, followed by a second-round multiplex PCR, size selection and purification. The libraries underwent paired-end sequencing with 100 bp reads on an Illumina HiSeq2000. Regarding the original processing steps: SOAPnuke was used to process the reads, removing any read that contained adapters or uncalled bases, had a mean Phred below 15, or lacked an exact match to the constant primer or identifier. High-quality paired reads were merged with COPE v1.2.5. Each unique nucleotide sequence was treated as a clonotype, and MiTCR v1.1 was used to align the clonotypes to the IMGT TRB V, D and J references. Only V-J combinations with frequency above 0.0001 were analysed, covering around 99% of repertoires. For each V-J combination, a TCR clonal expansion and chaos score was defined as the ratio of F50 clonal expansion to chaos observed in the TCRdist matrix. Welch's t-statistics and random forest were used to reduce features to 13 V-J combinations, which were fed into a naive Bayes classifier. Thyroid-blood repertoire similarity was quantified with the Morisita-Horn index. Clones were called with MiXCR by TCRdb after fastp trimmed the public reads at Q25, and only in-frame beta chains were retained. Rows are combined by CDR3 protein, so each entry shows the most common genes and DNA. These V and J calls rely on TCRdb rather than the paper's analysis. The sample includes some 240,000 distinct CDR3 sequences, with around 45% observed a single time. Together, the top ten hold around 47% of the sample.

Overall study results and their limits: No statistical method was used to predetermine the sample size, and group allocation was not hidden from the investigators. Ophthalmopathy was separated from stable hyperthyroidism by the 13-signature model with more than 85% sensitivity and 81% to 84% specificity in cross-validation and with 80%/75% in the test set. In validation, the model predicted ophthalmopathy progression with 55% to 71% sensitivity and 72.22% specificity; roughly 11 predicted patients were CT-confirmed with GO in a median of around 6 months. Most of the expanded thyroid clonotypes with a frequency above 0.001 were also detected in blood, and it was suggested that the thyroid immune response may be reflected by blood repertoires.

Sequenced input: peripheral blood. This TCR derives from an adult man with Graves' ophthalmopathy.

The CDR3 protein sequence reads: CSAREEETQYF. The nucleotide sequence is TGCAGTGCTAGAGAAGAAGAGACCCAGTACTTC. The receptor chain draws on TRBV20-1 and TRBJ2-5, with no confident D gene call. From cysteine to phenylalanine, the CDR3 is 11 amino acids long. The CDR3 DNA has 33 bases and is translated from base 1. CDR1 and CDR2 are drawn from the germline V gene (reference sequence): DFQATT, SNEGSKA. V loses 0 bases of germline sequence and J loses 3 bases, and the interval between the two ends is 2 bases.